This T cell receptor beta chain was retrieved from a study of blood T cell repertoires in COVID-19. Clones were read by immunoSEQ multiplex PCR, and TCRdb kept only the in-frame ones, dropping some. The sample includes roughly 340,000 clones, roughly 86% seen only once; the top ten take just under 7.5%. This clone was counted between two and nine times. V was trimmed by 0 bases and J by 2 bases, leaving 13 bases between them. Looked up from germline, CDR1 is SGHRS and CDR2 is YFSETQ. This CDR3 is 16 amino acids long. The receptor was isolated from a woman in her seventies with COVID-19, enrolled during active disease. Sequencing was carried out using peripheral blood. The chain employs TRBV5-1 and TRBJ2-3, with TRBD2 as a possible D gene (6 bases). This chain's CDR3 is CASSLGGSGITDTQYF. The CDR3 DNA reads TGCGCCAGCAGCTTGGGCGGTAGCGGCATCACAGATACGCAGTATTTT.